This TCR beta chain originates from a study of identical twins. Overall study results and limits: Analyses of zero insertions could be partly confounded by invariant MAIT and iNKT cells.

There are 13 residues in the CDR3. Deletions cut 3 bases from V and 5 bases from J, with 9 bases between. The V gene's germline CDR1 is LGHNA and CDR2 YSLEER. This clonotype has a count of ten or more. Antigen specificity is unknown. MiXCR, run by TCRdb on the 5' RACE reads, gives a single entry per CDR3 protein. This sample carries about 520,000 distinct CDR3 sequences, about 20% of them seen once, and the ten largest clones take 0.8% to 1%. These data also formed part of another study, on T cells expressing NK-cell markers. From that report: Obtained from sorted CD3+CD56+NKG2C+, CD3+CD56+NKG2C- and CD3+CD56-NKG2C+ T cells were the TCR beta repertoires. Of the CD8+ T cell pool in about 6 donors, about 1.0-8% was accounted for by dominant NKG2C+ clonotypes.

Specimen: CD4+ T cells sorted from blood. The clonotype originates from a woman aged 18-35 years in good health. The V gene is TRBV4-3, the J gene TRBJ2-3; tentatively, D is TRBD2 (5 bases). For the CDR3, the DNA is TGCGCCAGCAGCCAGGCGAGGGAAGATACGCAGTATTTT. This gives the protein CASSQAREDTQYF.